This T cell receptor (beta chain) was identified in a study of graft-versus-host responses after intestinal transplantation. A single count supports this clone. Antigen specificity is unknown. Assay used: immunoSEQ multiplex PCR; TCRdb lists only in-frame clones, some missing. The data show around 110,000 clones, 90% seen once. J was trimmed by 4 bases and V by 5 bases; bases with no gene match: 17. This CDR3 has 17 amino acids. Germline V gene lookup returns CDR1 SGHRS and CDR2 YFSETQ. The gene calls are TRBV5-1 and TRBJ2-5, with TRBD2 matching over 7 bases. The sample was unstimulated CD4+ T cells sorted from spleen or lymph node cells, taken before intestinal transplant. The sequence was collected from a human donor who received an intestinal transplant. CDR3 region: CASRPPGGGGRRETQYF. CDR3 DNA: TGCGCCAGCAGGCCCCCAGGCGGGGGTGGAAGGCGAGAGACCCAGTACTTC.